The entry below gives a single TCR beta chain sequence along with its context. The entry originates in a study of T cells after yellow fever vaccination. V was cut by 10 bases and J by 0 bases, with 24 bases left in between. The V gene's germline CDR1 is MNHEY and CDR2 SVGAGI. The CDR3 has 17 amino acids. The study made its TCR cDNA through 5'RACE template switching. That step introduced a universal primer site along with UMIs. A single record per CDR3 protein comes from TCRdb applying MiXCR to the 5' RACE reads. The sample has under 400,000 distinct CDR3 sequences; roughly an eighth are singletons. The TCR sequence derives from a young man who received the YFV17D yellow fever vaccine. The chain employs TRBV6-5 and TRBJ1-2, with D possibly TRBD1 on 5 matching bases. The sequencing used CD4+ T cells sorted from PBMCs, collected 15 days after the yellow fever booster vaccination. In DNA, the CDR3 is TGTGCCACCCACCCTAGACTCCCTCCGGGGCCTAACTATGGCTACACCTTC. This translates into CATHPRLPPGPNYGYTF.